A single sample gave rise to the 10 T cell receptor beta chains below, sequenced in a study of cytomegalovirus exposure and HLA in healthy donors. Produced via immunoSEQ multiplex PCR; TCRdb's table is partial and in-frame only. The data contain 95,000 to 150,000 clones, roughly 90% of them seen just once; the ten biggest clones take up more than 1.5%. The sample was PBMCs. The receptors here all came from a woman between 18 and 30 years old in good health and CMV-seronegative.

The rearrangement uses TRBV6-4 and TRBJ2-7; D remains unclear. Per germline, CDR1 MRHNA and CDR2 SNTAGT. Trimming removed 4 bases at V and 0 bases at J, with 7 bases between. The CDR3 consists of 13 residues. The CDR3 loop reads CASSVASSYEQYF. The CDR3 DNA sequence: TGTGCCAGCAGTGTAGCCAGCTCCTACGAGCAGTACTTC.

The CDR3 coding sequence is TGTGCCAGCAGCTTGGCAGGGGGCTTTGTCACTGAAGCTTTCTTT. This codes for CASSLAGGFVTEAFF. The genes are TRBV7-9 and TRBJ1-1; TRBD1 agrees at 8 bases. With V trimmed by 3 bases and J by 4 bases, 7 bases remained unmatched. Germline V gene data show CDR1 as SEHNR and CDR2 as FQNEAQ (reference sequence). The CDR3 contains 15 residues.

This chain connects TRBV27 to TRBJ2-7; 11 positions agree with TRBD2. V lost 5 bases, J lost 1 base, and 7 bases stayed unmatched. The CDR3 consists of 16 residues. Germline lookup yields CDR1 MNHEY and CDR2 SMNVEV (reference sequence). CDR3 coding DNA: TGTGCCAGCAGTCCCGACGGGACTAGCGGTTCCTACGAGCAGTACTTC. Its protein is CASSPDGTSGSYEQYF.

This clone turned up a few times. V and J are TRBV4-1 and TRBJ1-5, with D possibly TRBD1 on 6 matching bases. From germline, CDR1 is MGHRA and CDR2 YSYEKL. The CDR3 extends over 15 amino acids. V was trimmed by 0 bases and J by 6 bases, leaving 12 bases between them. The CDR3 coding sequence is TGCGCCAGCAGCCAAGATTTGGGGGCGGCTCAGCCCCAGCATTTT. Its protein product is CASSQDLGAAQPQHF.

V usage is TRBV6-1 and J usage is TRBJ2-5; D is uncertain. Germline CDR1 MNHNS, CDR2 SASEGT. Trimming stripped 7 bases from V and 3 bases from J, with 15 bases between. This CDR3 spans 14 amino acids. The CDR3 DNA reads TGTGCCAGCACTACACCTGGGCATGAAGAGACCCAGTACTTC. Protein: CASTTPGHEETQYF.

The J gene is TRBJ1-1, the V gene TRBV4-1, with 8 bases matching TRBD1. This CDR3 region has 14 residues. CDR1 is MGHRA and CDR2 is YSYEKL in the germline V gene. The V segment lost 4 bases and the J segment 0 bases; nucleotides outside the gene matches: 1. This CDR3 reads CASSRTGLNTEAFF. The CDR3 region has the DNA TGCGCCAGCAGCCGGACAGGGTTGAACACTGAAGCTTTCTTT.

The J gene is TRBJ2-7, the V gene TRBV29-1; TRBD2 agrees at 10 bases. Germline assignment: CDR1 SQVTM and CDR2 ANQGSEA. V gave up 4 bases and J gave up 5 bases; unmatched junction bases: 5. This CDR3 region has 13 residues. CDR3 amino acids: CSVAEREGNEQYF. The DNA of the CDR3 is TGCAGCGTTGCTGAGCGGGAGGGCAACGAGCAGTACTTC.

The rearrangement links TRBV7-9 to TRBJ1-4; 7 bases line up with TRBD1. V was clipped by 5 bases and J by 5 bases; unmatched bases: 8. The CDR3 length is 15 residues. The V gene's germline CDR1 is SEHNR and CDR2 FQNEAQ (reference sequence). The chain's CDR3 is CASSSSGTDNEKLFF. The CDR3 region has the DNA TGTGCCAGCAGCAGCTCCGGGACAGACAATGAAAAACTGTTTTTT.

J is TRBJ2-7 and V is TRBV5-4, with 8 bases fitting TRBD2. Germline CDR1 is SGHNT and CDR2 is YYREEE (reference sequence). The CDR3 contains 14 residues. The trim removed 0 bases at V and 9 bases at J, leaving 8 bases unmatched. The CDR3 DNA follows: TGTGCCAGCAGCTTGGAGGGACTAGGGGACGGGCAGTACTTC. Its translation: CASSLEGLGDGQYF.

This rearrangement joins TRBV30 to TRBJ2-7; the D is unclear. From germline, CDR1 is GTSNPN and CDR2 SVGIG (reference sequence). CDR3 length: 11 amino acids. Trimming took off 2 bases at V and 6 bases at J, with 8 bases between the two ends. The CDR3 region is CAWSYFGEQYF. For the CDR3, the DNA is TGTGCCTGGAGTTACTTCGGCGAGCAGTACTTC. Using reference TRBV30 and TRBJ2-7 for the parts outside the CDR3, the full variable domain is SQTIHQWPATLVQPVGSPLSLECTVEGTSNPNLYWYRQAAGRGLQLLFYSVGIGQISSEVPQNLSASRPQDRQFILSSKKLLLSDSGFYLCAWSYFGEQYFGPGTRLTVT.